This paragraph reports one TCR beta chain. Its antigen remains unknown. The sample comes from a study of cytomegalovirus exposure and HLA in healthy donors. The study, taken as a whole, reports: Later analysis demonstrated an association between a missense DCLRE1C variant and TCR beta V- and J-gene trimming. Productive rates of about 87% or about 30% were seen for most TCR beta V segments in an earlier analysis. Presence/absence analyses took donor sequencing depth as roughly uniform.

With 60 Vbeta and 13 Jbeta primers, the PCR was carried out. Data came from immunoSEQ multiplex PCR; TCRdb stores just in-frame clones and leaves some out. The sample shows 100,000 to 140,000 clones, 77% of them seen only once. The germline V gene encodes CDR1 SQVTM and CDR2 ANQGSEA. V lost 4 bases to trimming and J lost 7 bases; unmatched junction nucleotides: 14. This CDR3 region has 16 residues. The chain couples TRBV29-1 to TRBJ2-2; 8 nucleotides agree with TRBD2. This clonotype was obtained from a male donor in good health and CMV-seronegative. What was sequenced was PBMCs. The CDR3 region has the DNA TGCAGCGTTGGCCCTCGGTTCGGGAGGGAGGTCGGGGAGCTGTTTTTT. Encoded protein: CSVGPRFGREVGELFF.